These 20 T cell receptor beta chains originate from one sample sequenced in a study of T cell responses to AZD1222 COVID-19 vaccine. Assay used: immunoSEQ multiplex PCR; TCRdb lists only in-frame clones, some missing. The data contain approximately 110,000 clones, around 89% of them singletons. The material was peripheral blood, obtained on day 0 of AZD1222 vaccination. The source of these receptors is an adult in good health.

The chain is built from TRBV28 and TRBJ1-2; no clear D. The CDR3 totals 14 residues. The V end was cut by 7 bases, the J end by 2 bases, with 14 bases between. Germline CDR1 and CDR2: MDHEN and SYDVKM. The CDR3 DNA reads TGTGCCAGCAAACTGCCGGGCTCGAACTATGGCTACACCTTC. Protein product: CASKLPGSNYGYTF.

This rearrangement joins TRBV27 to TRBJ1-2; 8 bases are shared with TRBD1. The CDR3 sequence is 15 residues long. Per the germline V gene, CDR1 is MNHEY and CDR2 is SMNVEV (reference sequence). The J segment lost 4 bases and the V segment lost 5 bases, leaving 9 bases of the junction unmatched. The CDR3 DNA reads TGTGCCAGCAGTATGACAGGGGCCCCTGGCTATGGCTACACCTTC. The encoded protein is CASSMTGAPGYGYTF.

The chain joins TRBV11-3 to TRBJ2-2; 7 nucleotides match TRBD2. CDR3 length equals 15 residues. V lost 1 base and J lost 3; bases outside the gene matches: 2. Germline V gene data show CDR1 as SGHNT and CDR2 as YENEEA. CDR3 nucleotides: TGTGCCAGCAGCTTAGCGGGGGGTGACACCGGGGAGCTGTTTTTT. It codes for CASSLAGGDTGELFF.

The rearrangement joins TRBV9 to TRBJ1-6; perhaps TRBD1 as D (6 bases). Trimming left V 0 bases short and J 7 bases short, with 14 bases between. The CDR3 contains 16 residues. CDR1 and CDR2 from the germline V gene are SGDLS and YYNGEE. The CDR3 DNA is TGTGCCAGCAGCGTAGAAGCACAGGGAAGGAATTCACCCCTCCACTTT. Translated, it gives CASSVEAQGRNSPLHF.

DNA for the CDR3: TGTGCCAGCAGCTTTGGCGGGGAGGTGGTCTACGAGCAGTACTTC. Protein sequence: CASSFGGEVVYEQYF. V and J are TRBV7-2 and TRBJ2-7, with D maybe TRBD2 (6 bases). The germline V gene has CDR1 SGHTA and CDR2 FQGNSA. This CDR3 is 15 amino acids long. V dropped 3 bases and J dropped 3 bases, with 15 bases sitting between them.

The V call is TRBV7-2, the J call TRBJ2-1; perhaps TRBD2 as D (7 bases). This CDR3 contains 14 residues. With 3 bases removed from V and 7 bases from J, the gap between germline ends came to 13 bases. CDR1 and CDR2 (germline): SGHTA, FQGNSA. The CDR3 coding sequence is TGTGCCAGCAGCTTCGGGGGGCCGAGTAATGAGCAGTTCTTC. Its protein is CASSFGGPSNEQFF.

The chain couples TRBV5-4 to TRBJ1-6, with D unresolved. Trimming cost V 0 bases and J 12 bases, with 10 bases left between them. There are 13 residues in the CDR3. Germline lookup yields CDR1 SGHNT and CDR2 YYREEE (reference sequence). CDR3 sequence (DNA): TGTGCCAGCAGCTTGGGCCAGCGGGGACCCCTCCACTTT. Its protein is CASSLGQRGPLHF.

This chain links TRBV5-4 with TRBJ2-7; TRBD2 might be the D (5 bases). Germline V gene lookup returns CDR1 SGHNT and CDR2 YYREEE (reference sequence). This CDR3 spans 15 amino acids. V was shortened by 2 bases and J by 2 bases, with 14 bases between the two germline ends. This chain's CDR3 is CASSFSGITTYEQYF. The CDR3 coding sequence is TGTGCCAGCAGCTTCTCGGGGATTACCACCTACGAGCAGTACTTC.

The gene calls are TRBV13 and TRBJ2-7, with 7 bases aligning to TRBD1. This CDR3 has 13 amino acids. Germline V gene data show CDR1 as PRHDT and CDR2 as FYEKMQ (reference sequence). V gave up 5 bases and J gave up 6 bases; unmatched junction bases: 7. In DNA form, the CDR3 reads TGTGCCAGCAGCCGGGGACAGCCCCCCGAGCAGTACTTC. It codes for CASSRGQPPEQYF. Filled out from reference TRBV13 and TRBJ2-7, the complete variable domain reads AAGVIQSPRHLIKEKRETATLKCYPIPRHDTVYWYQQGPGQDPQFLISFYEKMQSDKGSIPDRFSAQQFSDYHSELNMSSLELGDSALYFCASSRGQPPEQYFGPGTRLTVT.

The chain carries TRBV6-2 or TRBV6-3 and TRBJ1-2; no firm D call. Germline CDR1 MNHEY, CDR2 SVGEGT. With 2 bases removed from V and 8 bases from J, the gap between germline ends came to 18 bases. The CDR3 runs 15 residues. In nucleotides, the CDR3 is TGTGCCAGCAGTTACGGGCTGGTGAACCAGGACGGCTACACCTTC. Amino acids: CASSYGLVNQDGYTF.

This chain joins TRBV12-5 and TRBJ1-1; no definite D call. V shed 5 bases and J shed 8 bases, with 3 bases lying between them. The germline CDR1 and CDR2 sequences are LGHNT and FRNRAP. CDR3 length: 9 residues. This CDR3 reads CASGQEAFF. DNA of the CDR3: TGTGCTAGTGGTCAGGAAGCTTTCTTT.

The chain joins TRBV6-5 to TRBJ1-4; no firm D call. The CDR3 is 12 amino acids. CDR1 MNHEY and CDR2 SVGAGI come from the germline V gene. Trimming removed 8 bases at V and 8 bases at J, with 12 bases between. DNA for the CDR3: TGTGCCAGCCGGAAGGGAGGGGAAAAACTGTTTTTT. It specifies CASRKGGEKLFF.

This chain joins TRBV6-1 and TRBJ2-3; 14 bases match TRBD2. Germline loops: CDR1 MNHNS, CDR2 SASEGT. With V trimmed by 3 bases and J by 2 bases, 1 base remained unmatched. The CDR3 extends over 16 amino acids. CDR3 DNA: TGTGCCAGCAGTGAGACTAGCGGGGGGGACACAGATACGCAGTATTTT. Translated: CASSETSGGDTDTQYF.

The chain employs TRBV27 and TRBJ1-1, with D unresolved. Per germline, CDR1 MNHEY and CDR2 SMNVEV (reference sequence). This CDR3 spans 15 amino acids. V shed 0 bases and J shed 1 base, with 9 bases lying between them. DNA for the CDR3: TGTGCCAGCAGTTTATCGTTAGGCCCGAACACTGAAGCTTTCTTT. This codes for CASSLSLGPNTEAFF.

This chain connects TRBV19 to TRBJ1-1; 7 nucleotides agree with TRBD1. The CDR3 has 14 residues. Looked up from germline, CDR1 is LNHDA and CDR2 is SQIVND (reference sequence). Trimming at V came to 3 bases and at J to 5 bases, leaving 6 bases not matched to a gene. The CDR3 here is CASSIAQGGTEAFF. In DNA, the CDR3 is TGTGCCAGTAGTATTGCCCAGGGGGGTACTGAAGCTTTCTTT.

CDR3 amino acids: CSASSGQGLEAFF. CDR3 bases: TGCAGTGCTAGTTCGGGACAGGGTTTGGAAGCTTTCTTT. The chain uses TRBV20-1 and TRBJ1-1; 9 nucleotides match TRBD1. The germline V gene has CDR1 DFQATT and CDR2 SNEGSKA (reference sequence). Germline trimming cut 3 bases from V and 8 bases from J; bases unmatched to any gene: 7. There are 13 residues in the CDR3.

The V gene is TRBV7-2, the J gene TRBJ2-3; no clear D. Germline V lookup: CDR1 SGHTA, CDR2 FQGNSA. This CDR3 comprises 15 residues. Trimming took off 6 bases at V and 2 bases at J, with 15 bases between the two ends. The CDR3 region has the DNA TGTGCCAGCAGTCCCCGGGCGGCAGCCACAGATACGCAGTATTTT. Residues: CASSPRAAATDTQYF.

The chain recombines TRBV7-2 with TRBJ1-4; 9 nucleotides agree with TRBD1. J was trimmed by 8 bases and V by 1 base; bases with no gene match: 8. CDR3 length equals 16 residues. Germline CDR1 and CDR2: SGHTA and FQGNSA. Here the CDR3 reads CASSLGTGAGEEKLFF. The DNA of the CDR3 is TGTGCCAGCAGCTTAGGGACAGGGGCGGGCGAGGAAAAACTGTTTTTT.

The chain links TRBV18 to TRBJ1-1; D is undetermined. CDR1 KGHSH and CDR2 LQKENI come from the germline V gene. The V end was cut by 1 base, the J end by 4 bases, with 10 bases between. The CDR3 consists of 14 residues. The CDR3 bases are TGTGCCAGCTCACCACAGGGAGAGGCCACTGAAGCTTTCTTT. It specifies CASSPQGEATEAFF.

The genes are TRBV7-9 and TRBJ1-6; 8 nucleotides align to TRBD1. Trimming removed 1 base from V and 9 bases from J; junction bases left unmatched: 5. The CDR3 consists of 15 residues. Germline CDR1 is SEHNR and CDR2 is FQNEAQ (reference sequence). CDR3 in amino acids: CASSLDQGASSPLHF. CDR3 DNA: TGTGCCAGCAGCTTAGATCAGGGGGCGAGTTCACCCCTCCACTTT.